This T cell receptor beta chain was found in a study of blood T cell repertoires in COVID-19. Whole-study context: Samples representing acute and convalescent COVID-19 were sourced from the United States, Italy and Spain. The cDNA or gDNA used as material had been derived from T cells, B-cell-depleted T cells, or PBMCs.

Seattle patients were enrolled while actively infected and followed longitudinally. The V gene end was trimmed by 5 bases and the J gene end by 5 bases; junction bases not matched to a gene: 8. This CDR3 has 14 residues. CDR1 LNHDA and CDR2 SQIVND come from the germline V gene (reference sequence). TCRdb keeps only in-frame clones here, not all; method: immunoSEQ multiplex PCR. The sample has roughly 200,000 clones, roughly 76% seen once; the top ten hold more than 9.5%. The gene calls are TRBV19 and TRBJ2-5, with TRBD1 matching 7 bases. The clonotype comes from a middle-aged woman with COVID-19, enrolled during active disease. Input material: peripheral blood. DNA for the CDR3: TGTGCCAGTAGTGCCCACAGGGGAGCGGAGACCCAGTACTTC. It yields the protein CASSAHRGAETQYF.